This T cell receptor (beta chain) originates from a study of blood T cells in healthy people across ages. General observations from the study: Whereas aged donors had fewer naive CD4+ cells, long-lived donors had more of them and higher diversity. Researchers said unsorted PBMCs prevented a conclusive naive versus antigen-experienced comparison.

This clonotype was counted between two and nine times. No antigen is known for it. It was with a sample-barcoded 5' primer and a J-beta primer mix that a second PCR of roughly 7 to 12 cycles was run. Tagging of each cDNA molecule was performed by a template-switch adaptor with 12 random nucleotides. TCRdb processed the 5' RACE reads anew with MiXCR; each CDR3 protein has one entry. Of fewer than 2,000,000 distinct CDR3 sequences in the sample, around 42% are singletons; the top ten hold more than 20%. Germline V gene lookup returns CDR1 SGHNT and CDR2 YENEEA. CDR3 length equals 15 residues. V and J are TRBV11-3 and TRBJ2-5, with D tentatively TRBD1 (6 bases). With the DNA end fitting TRBJ2-7 better, the J assignment may be wrong. Sequences were obtained from blood. The TCR sequence derives from a human donor in good health. CDR3 DNA sequence: TGTGCCAGCAGCTTAATTCCGGACAGAAGGGGCGAGCAGTACTTC. It translates to CASSLIPDRRGEQYF.